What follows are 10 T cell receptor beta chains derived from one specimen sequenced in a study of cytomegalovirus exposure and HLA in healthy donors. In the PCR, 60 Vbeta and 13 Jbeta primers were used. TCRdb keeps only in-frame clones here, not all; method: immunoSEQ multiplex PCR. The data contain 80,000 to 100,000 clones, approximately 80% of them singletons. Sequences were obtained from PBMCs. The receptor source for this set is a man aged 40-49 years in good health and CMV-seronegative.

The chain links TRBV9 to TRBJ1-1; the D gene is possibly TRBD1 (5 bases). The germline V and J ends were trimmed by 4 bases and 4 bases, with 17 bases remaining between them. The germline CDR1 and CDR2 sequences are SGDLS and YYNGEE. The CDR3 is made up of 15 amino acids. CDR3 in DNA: TGTGCCAGCAGCCCTAGCGGGGGGGTTAGCACTGAAGCTTTCTTT. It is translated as CASSPSGGVSTEAFF.

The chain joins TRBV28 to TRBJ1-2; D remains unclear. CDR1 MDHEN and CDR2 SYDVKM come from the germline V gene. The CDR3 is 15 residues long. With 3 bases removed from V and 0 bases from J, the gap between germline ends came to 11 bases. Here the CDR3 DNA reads TGTGCCAGCAGTTTTGAAGGAGAGCCTAACTATGGCTACACCTTC. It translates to CASSFEGEPNYGYTF.

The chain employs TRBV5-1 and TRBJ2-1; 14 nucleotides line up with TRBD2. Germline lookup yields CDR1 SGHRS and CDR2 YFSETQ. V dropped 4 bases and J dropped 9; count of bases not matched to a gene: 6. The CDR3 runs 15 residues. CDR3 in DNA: TGCGCCAGCAGCCTGACTAGCGGGAGGGAAAGTGAGCAGTTCTTC. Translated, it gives CASSLTSGRESEQFF.

CDR3 DNA sequence: TGTGCCAGGGCTGAGGGGGGGGACAATGAGCAGTTCTTC. Its translation: CARAEGGDNEQFF. The chain is built from TRBV9 and TRBJ2-1; tentative D call: TRBD2 (7 bases). The CDR3 runs 13 residues. The V gene lost 8 bases and the J gene lost 5 bases, with 14 bases spanning the gap. CDR1 and CDR2 (germline): SGDLS, YYNGEE.

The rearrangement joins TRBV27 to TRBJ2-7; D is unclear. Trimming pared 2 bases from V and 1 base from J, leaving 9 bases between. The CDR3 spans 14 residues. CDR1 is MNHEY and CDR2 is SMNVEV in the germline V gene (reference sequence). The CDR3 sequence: CASSLQVLSYEQYF. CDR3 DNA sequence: TGTGCCAGCAGTTTACAGGTCTTATCCTACGAGCAGTACTTC.

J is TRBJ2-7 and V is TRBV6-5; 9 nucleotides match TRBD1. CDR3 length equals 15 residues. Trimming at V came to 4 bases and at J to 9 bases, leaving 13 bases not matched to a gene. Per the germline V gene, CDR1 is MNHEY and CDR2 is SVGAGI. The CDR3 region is CASSSRDRAASVQYF. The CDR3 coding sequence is TGTGCCAGCAGTTCCCGGGACAGGGCCGCGAGCGTGCAGTACTTC.

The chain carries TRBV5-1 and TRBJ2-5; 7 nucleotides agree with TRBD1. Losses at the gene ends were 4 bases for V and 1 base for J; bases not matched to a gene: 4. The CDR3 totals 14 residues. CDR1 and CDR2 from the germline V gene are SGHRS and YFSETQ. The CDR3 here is CASSMGQLQETQYF. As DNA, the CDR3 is TGCGCCAGCAGCATGGGACAGCTCCAAGAGACCCAGTACTTC.

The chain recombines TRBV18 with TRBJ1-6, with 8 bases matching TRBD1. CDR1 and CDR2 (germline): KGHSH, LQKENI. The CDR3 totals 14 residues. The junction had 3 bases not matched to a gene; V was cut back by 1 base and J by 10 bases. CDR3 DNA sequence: TGTGCCAGCTCACCACGACAGGGGCACTCACCCCTCCACTTT. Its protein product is CASSPRQGHSPLHF.

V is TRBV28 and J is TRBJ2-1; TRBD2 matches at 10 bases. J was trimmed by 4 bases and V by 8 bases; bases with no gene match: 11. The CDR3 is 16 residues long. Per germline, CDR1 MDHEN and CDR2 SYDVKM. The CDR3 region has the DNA TGTGCCAGCTCTTGGCTAGCGGGAGAAAATTACAATGAGCAGTTCTTC. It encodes CASSWLAGENYNEQFF.

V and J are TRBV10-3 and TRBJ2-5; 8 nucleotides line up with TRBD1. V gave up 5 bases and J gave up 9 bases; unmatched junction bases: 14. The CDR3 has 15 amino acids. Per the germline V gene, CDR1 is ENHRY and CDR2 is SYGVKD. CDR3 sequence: CAISFTGGPPGAQYF. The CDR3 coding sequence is TGTGCCATCAGTTTCACAGGGGGTCCCCCAGGGGCCCAGTACTTC.